This T cell receptor (beta chain) was retrieved from a study of identical twins. Study-level findings and limits: Monozygotic twin pairs showed more out-of-frame TCR alpha sharing than models estimated. Out-of-frame beta sequences exhibited a weaker degree of excess twin sharing. The study based its conclusions on cross-sectional statistical analysis and did not follow the same donors. Cord blood beta clonotypes that were abundant carried fewer insertions, and memory repertoires showed no such trend.

On this clonotype: Its antigen is not known.

Germline CDR1 SGHKS, CDR2 YYEKEE (reference sequence). V was clipped by 2 bases and J by 3 bases, with 14 bases between them. The CDR3 length is 15 residues. Using its own MiXCR run on the 5' RACE reads, TCRdb lists one record per CDR3 protein. In the table there are 1.5 million to 2 million distinct CDR3 sequences, 32% of which are singletons. The source of this sequence is a newborn girl in good health. J is TRBJ1-1 and V is TRBV5-5; D uncertain. What was sequenced was cord blood. The CDR3 nucleotides read TGTGCCAGCAGCTTACGGTTTCTCGGACACACTGAAGCTTTCTTT. It specifies CASSLRFLGHTEAFF.